A selection of T cell receptor beta chains follows, all from one sample in a study of chronic HIV infection and antiretroviral therapy. In TCRdb, the 5' RACE reads were re-called with MiXCR into one record per CDR3 protein. The table includes just over 30,000 distinct CDR3 sequences, around 9% detected once. The sequenced sample was peripheral blood. The origin of the receptors is an adult who had HIV and had not received antiretroviral therapy, or was an uninfected healthy control (not recorded which). Each CDR3 is given with its conserved first and last residue. D genes are given only for firm matches. Rows give clone size only sometimes, using once, few, many, or a class for an expanded clone.

13,TRBJ2-7,TRBD1,TRBV18,many,TGTGCCAGCTCACCAGGGACAGACTACGAGCAGTACTTC,CASSPGTDYEQYF
18,TRBJ2-2,NA,TRBV5-1,many,TGCGCCAGCAGCTTTCGGCTAGCCTCTCAGACGAACACCGGGGAGCTGTTTTTT,CASSFRLASQTNTGELFF
15,TRBJ1-4,NA,TRBV6-5,few,TGTGCCAGCAGTTACTCGACCGGGAACGGGGAAAAACTGTTTTTT,CASSYSTGNGEKLFF
13,TRBJ2-7,NA,TRBV6-2/TRBV6-3,NA,TGTGCCAGCAGTTACTCCCAGGGCTACGAGCAGTACTTC,CASSYSQGYEQYF
15,TRBJ1-1,TRBD1,TRBV9,NA,TGTGCCAGCAGCCCGGGACAGCGGGAGAACACTGAAGCTTTCTTT,CASSPGQRENTEAFF
18,TRBJ2-7,TRBD2,TRBV7-2,few,TGTGCCAGCAGCTTTCCGACTAGCGGGAGGGCACCTACCTACGAGCAGTACTTC,CASSFPTSGRAPTYEQYF
15,TRBJ2-1,TRBD2,TRBV7-2,NA,TGTGCCAGCAGCTTCCCAGGGAGGGTTAACAATGAGCAGTTCTTC,CASSFPGRVNNEQFF
13,TRBJ2-7,TRBD2,TRBV29-1,many,TGCAGCGTCATACTAGCGGGGGGCTACGAGCAGTACTTC,CSVILAGGYEQYF
13,TRBJ1-2,TRBD1,TRBV20-1,NA,TGCAGTGCTACCTCCGGGACAGGGGCGGGCTACACCTTC,CSATSGTGAGYTF
14,TRBJ1-5,TRBD1,TRBV6-6,NA,TGTGCCAGCAGCCTGGGACAGAAAGATCAGCCCCAGCATTTT,CASSLGQKDQPQHF
13,TRBJ2-2,NA,TRBV6-5,many,TGTGCCAGCAGCGCTGAGTGGAACGGGGAGCTGTTTTTT,CASSAEWNGELFF
13,TRBJ1-1,NA,TRBV4-3,many,TGCGCCAGCAGGGCTTTCGGCAACACTGAAGCTTTCTTT,CASRAFGNTEAFF
13,TRBJ1-5,NA,TRBV27,few,TGTGCCAGCAGTTTGGGGACACTTCAGCCCCAGCATTTT,CASSLGTLQPQHF
14,TRBJ2-1,TRBD2,TRBV10-2,NA,TGCGCCAGCAGGACTAGCGGGGGTGGAGGTGAGCAGTTCTTC,CASRTSGGGGEQFF
14,TRBJ2-7,NA,TRBV21-1,many,TGTGCCAGCAGCAAACGGGGGTCAACCTACGAGCAGTACTTC,CASSKRGSTYEQYF
14,TRBJ2-7,NA,TRBV20-1,medium-sized,TGCAGTGCTAGAGTCCCCGGACTACCCTACGAGCAGTACTTC,CSARVPGLPYEQYF
14,TRBJ1-5,TRBD1,TRBV20-1,many,TGCAGTGCTGAACAGGGGGAAAGCAATCAGCCCCAGCATTTT,CSAEQGESNQPQHF
13,TRBJ1-2,NA,TRBV6-2/TRBV6-3,NA,TGTGCCAGCTCGAAGGGGCCTAACTATGGCTACACCTTC,CASSKGPNYGYTF
15,TRBJ2-7,TRBD1,TRBV6-2/TRBV6-3,NA,TGTGCCAGCAGTAGCCCCGGGACAGGGGGACACGAGCAGTACTTC,CASSSPGTGGHEQYF
14,TRBJ1-5,TRBD1,TRBV20-1,many,TGCAGTGCACCAAGACAGGGGGCGGATCAGCCCCAGCATTTT,CSAPRQGADQPQHF
12,TRBJ2-4,TRBD2,TRBV29-1,many,TGCAGCGCCGGACTAGCAGAAAACATTCAGTACTTC,CSAGLAENIQYF
17,TRBJ2-2,TRBD1,TRBV4-2,many,TGTGCCAGCAGCCAACCCACCCGGGACAGGAGCACCGGGGAGCTGTTTTTT,CASSQPTRDRSTGELFF
16,TRBJ2-3,TRBD2,TRBV7-8,many,TGTGCCAGCAGCTTAATAGCGGGGGGAACCACAGATACGCAGTATTTT,CASSLIAGGTTDTQYF
14,TRBJ2-6,NA,TRBV6-2/TRBV6-3,many,TGTGCCAGCAGTTACGCCTCTGGGGCCAACGTCCTGACTTTC,CASSYASGANVLTF
16,TRBJ2-2,TRBD2,TRBV4-1,many,TGCGCCAGCAGCCAAGAGGCTAGCGGACACACCGGGGAGCTGTTTTTT,CASSQEASGHTGELFF
13,TRBJ2-2,NA,TRBV10-3,NA,TGTGCCGCCACTAGTGTAAACACCGGGGAGCTGTTTTTT,CAATSVNTGELFF
15,TRBJ1-1,TRBD1,TRBV28,NA,TGTGCCAGCAGTTTGGAATGGACAGGGGGCGAGGGGGCTTTCTTT,CASSLEWTGGEGAFF
13,TRBJ2-2,NA,TRBV20-1,many,TGCAGTGCCCGGGACATCGACACCGGGGAGCTGTTTTTT,CSARDIDTGELFF
14,TRBJ2-3,NA,TRBV28,NA,TGTGCCAGCAGGCTGGGAGGGGGCGCAGATACGCAGTATTTT,CASRLGGGADTQYF
12,TRBJ2-7,NA,TRBV29-1,many,TGCAGCGTTGAATTGCAGGACTACGAGCAGTACTTC,CSVELQDYEQYF
15,TRBJ2-7,NA,TRBV20-1,many,TGCAGTGCTATATCCCCAGGGCCTACCTCCTACGAGCAGTACTTC,CSAISPGPTSYEQYF
14,TRBJ2-2,NA,TRBV7-7,medium-sized,TGTGCCAGCAGCCCAGGAGGGGGCCCCGGGGAGCTGTTTTTT,CASSPGGGPGELFF
15,TRBJ1-5,NA,TRBV20-1,few,TGCAGTGCTAGAGAAACGATGGTGGGCAATCAGCCCCAGCATTTT,CSARETMVGNQPQHF
12,TRBJ1-5,NA,TRBV19,NA,TGTGCCAGTAGTCCGCTGGATCAGCCCCAGCATTTT,CASSPLDQPQHF
13,TRBJ2-7,NA,TRBV6-1,NA,TGTGCCAGCAGTGAAGAACCAAAGTATGAGCAGTACTTC,CASSEEPKYEQYF
14,TRBJ2-2,NA,TRBV7-9,NA,TGTGCCAGTACTGCGGGGGCGAAGGTCGGGGAGCTGTTTTTT,CASTAGAKVGELFF
14,TRBJ1-1,NA,TRBV29-1,many,TGCAGCGTTGCCCCACAGTACAGGGAGACTGAAGCTTTCTTT,CSVAPQYRETEAFF
14,TRBJ1-4,NA,TRBV2,NA,TGTGCCAGCAGTGAAAGGGGGTTTAATGAAAAACTGTTTTTT,CASSERGFNEKLFF
14,TRBJ2-1,NA,TRBV2,NA,TGTGCCAGCAGTGCAGGAGGGTCCTACAATGAGCAGTTCTTC,CASSAGGSYNEQFF
12,TRBJ1-6,NA,TRBV6-5,few,TGTGCCAGCAGGCACCCCAACTCACCCCTCCACTTT,CASRHPNSPLHF
15,TRBJ1-1,NA,TRBV6-5,many,TGTGCCAGCAGTTACTCGAGGCGGGAGAACACTGAAGCTTTCTTT,CASSYSRRENTEAFF
15,TRBJ2-5,NA,TRBV19,many,TGTGCCAGTAGTATTGGGGGGCTGTACCAAGAGACCCAGTACTTC,CASSIGGLYQETQYF
12,TRBJ2-5,NA,TRBV14,NA,TGTGCCAGCAGCCAACGCGAAGAGACCCAGTACTTC,CASSQREETQYF
16,TRBJ2-5,TRBD2,TRBV4-1,few,TGCGCCAGCAGCCAAGGATTTAGCGGGAGTGGAGAGACCCAGTACTTC,CASSQGFSGSGETQYF
12,TRBJ1-2,TRBD1,TRBV29-1,many,TGCAGCGTTGAAGCCCCAGGGGGCTACTACACCTTC,CSVEAPGGYYTF
15,TRBJ1-1,TRBD1,TRBV25-1,NA,TGTGCCAGCAGTGTGACGCGGACAGGGGGCACTGAAGCTTTCTTT,CASSVTRTGGTEAFF
14,TRBJ2-7,TRBD2,TRBV27,many,TGTGCCAGCAGTTCACGGGGGGGGGATTACGAGCAGTACTTC,CASSSRGGDYEQYF
17,TRBJ2-3,NA,TRBV9,many,TGTGCCAGCAGCGTAGAAGGAACGGGCCGACCCACAGATACGCAGTATTTT,CASSVEGTGRPTDTQYF
11,TRBJ1-3,NA,TRBV29-1,NA,TGCAGCGTTCAAATGCGGGACACCATATATTTT,CSVQMRDTIYF
15,TRBJ1-1,NA,TRBV6-1,NA,TGTGCCAGCAGTGAAGCGCGAAGGGTTAGCACTGAAGCTTTCTTT,CASSEARRVSTEAFF
15,TRBJ2-7,TRBD2,TRBV20-1,many,TGCAGTGCTACCTCCTCTAGCGGGAGGGTGTGGGAGCAGTACTTC,CSATSSSGRVWEQYF
13,TRBJ2-7,NA,TRBV20-1,few,TGCAGTGCTCCCCGGGACAACTCCTACGAGCAGTACTTC,CSAPRDNSYEQYF
18,TRBJ2-1,TRBD2,TRBV24-1,medium-sized,TGTGCCACCAGTGACAGTGGACTAGCGGGAGGAGCGGACAATGAGCAGTTCTTC,CATSDSGLAGGADNEQFF
15,TRBJ2-3,TRBD1,TRBV11-2,few,TGTGCCAGCAGCTTGGACAGGGCCGGTACAGATACGCAGTATTTT,CASSLDRAGTDTQYF
13,TRBJ1-5,NA,TRBV27,many,TGTGCCAGCAGCTCCGCGTTCGGGCAGCCCCAGCATTTT,CASSSAFGQPQHF
15,TRBJ2-1,TRBD1,TRBV5-1,many,TGCGCCAGCAGTCTTGGGACAGGGGAATGGAATGAGCAGTTCTTC,CASSLGTGEWNEQFF
11,TRBJ2-1,NA,TRBV12-3/TRBV12-4,medium-sized,TGTGCCAGCAGTTTAGGAGATGAGCAGTTCTTC,CASSLGDEQFF
14,TRBJ1-2,NA,TRBV6-5,many,TGTGCCAGCAAAGTAGCACTGGCGGGGAATGGCTACACCTTC,CASKVALAGNGYTF
14,TRBJ1-1,NA,TRBV11-2,few,TGTGCCAGCAGCTTACGGGGCGCGGACACTGAAGCTTTCTTT,CASSLRGADTEAFF